A single sample is the source of the 6 T cell receptor beta chains below, sequenced in a study of blood T cell repertoires in COVID-19. Libraries were prepared by immunoSEQ multiplex PCR; TCRdb keeps only in-frame clonotypes and omits some of them. The sample shows around 150,000 clones, 85% of them seen only once. The material sequenced was peripheral blood. These receptors were taken from a human donor with acute or convalescent COVID-19. The donor label of this sample is uncertain.

This clone occurred a few times. The chain carries TRBV9 and TRBJ2-1, with 10 bases fitting TRBD2. Germline V lookup: CDR1 SGDLS, CDR2 YYNGEE. V lost 2 bases and J lost 5; bases outside the gene matches: 4. The CDR3 has 15 residues. CDR3 coding DNA: TGTGCCAGCAGCGTGAGCGGGGGGGTCAACAATGAGCAGTTCTTC. Translated: CASSVSGGVNNEQFF.

The chain has TRBV4-1 and TRBJ2-1; 11 nucleotides line up with TRBD1. V shed 4 bases and J 5 bases; nucleotides not matched to a gene: 4. In germline, CDR1 is MGHRA, CDR2 YSYEKL. The CDR3 is made up of 15 amino acids. Here the CDR3 DNA reads TGCGCCAGCAGCCGCCGGGACAGGGGGGACAATGAGCAGTTCTTC. It translates to CASSRRDRGDNEQFF.

The chain couples TRBV5-1 to TRBJ1-2; 9 bases agree with TRBD1. The CDR3 consists of 16 residues. Germline V gene data show CDR1 as SGHRS and CDR2 as YFSETQ. Trimming removed 2 bases from V and 8 bases from J; junction bases left unmatched: 13. CDR3 region: CASSFTGTGTLGGYTF. The CDR3 region has the DNA TGCGCCAGCAGCTTCACCGGGACAGGGACATTGGGAGGCTACACCTTC.

V is TRBV9 and J is TRBJ2-7, with TRBD1 matching over 9 bases. Germline V gene lookup returns CDR1 SGDLS and CDR2 YYNGEE. V lost 1 base and J lost 5; bases outside the gene matches: 7. This CDR3 has 15 residues. For the CDR3, the DNA is TGTGCCAGCAGCGTAAGTGGACAGGGGCCCGACGAGCAGTACTTC. Translating gives CASSVSGQGPDEQYF. Combining the CDR3 with reference TRBV9 and TRBJ2-7 gives the whole variable domain DSGVTQTPKHLITATGQRVTLRCSPRSGDLSVYWYQQSLDQGLQFLIQYYNGEERAKGNILERFSAQQFPDLHSELNLSSLELGDSALYFCASSVSGQGPDEQYFGPGTRLTVT.

The gene calls are TRBV6-5 and TRBJ1-2, with 9 bases aligning to TRBD1. The CDR3 is made up of 15 amino acids. The germline CDR1 and CDR2 sequences are MNHEY and SVGAGI. The V and J ends lost 4 bases and 8 bases, in that order; junction bases with no gene match: 11. The DNA for the CDR3 is TGTGCCAGCAGTTGGGGGACAGGGAAATGGGGAGGCTACACCTTC. Translated: CASSWGTGKWGGYTF.

This rearrangement joins TRBV5-6 to TRBJ2-1; D is perhaps TRBD1 (6 bases). V shed 1 base and J shed 5 bases, with 13 bases lying between them. The CDR3 is made up of 15 amino acids. In germline, CDR1 is SGHDT, CDR2 YYEEEE. The DNA for the CDR3 is TGTGCCAGCAGCTTGATACAGGGAAGAAACAATGAGCAGTTCTTC. It specifies CASSLIQGRNNEQFF.